A selection of T cell receptor beta chains follows, all from one sample in a study of T cells in tuberculosis. Sequenced by immunoSEQ multiplex PCR; TCRdb stores in-frame clones only, minus some. The sample holds about 7,700 clones, roughly 94% seen once. Sequencing was done on a sample of PBMCs. These receptors originate from an adult with tuberculosis. The CDR3 runs from the conserved cysteine through the conserved F or W. Fields, in order: V gene, clone size, J gene, D gene, CDR3 protein, CDR3 DNA. The D gene is left open where the match is weak. The size of a clone is reported for some rows only, either as once, few or many, or as a class for expanded clones.

TRBV7-2	-	TRBJ1-1	TRBD1	CASSLGGDSWNTEAFF	TGTGCCAGCAGCTTAGGCGGGGACAGTTGGAACACTGAAGCTTTCTTT
TRBV18	-	TRBJ1-1	-	CASSPHVTQGQNTEAFF	TGTGCCAGCTCACCACACGTTACACAGGGACAGAACACTGAAGCTTTCTTT
TRBV19	-	TRBJ1-2	-	CASSSGQNYGYTF	TGTGCCAGTAGTTCTGGACAGAACTATGGCTACACCTTC
TRBV5-6	-	TRBJ1-5	-	CASSSWGGNQPQHF	TGTGCCAGCAGCTCCTGGGGCGGAAATCAGCCCCAGCATTTT
TRBV7-2	once	TRBJ2-7	-	CASSLRYEQYF	TGTGCCAGCAGCTTACGGTACGAGCAGTACTTC
TRBV10-2	-	TRBJ2-3	TRBD2	CASSDGGGTDTQYF	TGCGCCAGCAGTGATGGGGGGGGGACAGATACGCAGTATTTT
TRBV10-3	-	TRBJ2-7	-	CAISNNDGFPYEQYF	TGTGCCATCAGTAATAACGACGGGTTTCCCTACGAGCAGTACTTC
TRBV5-1	-	TRBJ2-5	TRBD1	CASSLQGARETQYF	TGCGCCAGCAGCTTACAGGGGGCGCGGGAGACCCAGTACTTC
TRBV10-3	-	TRBJ2-1	TRBD1	CAISEQGPQERDEQFF	TGTGCCATCAGCGAACAGGGGCCCCAGGAGAGGGATGAGCAGTTCTTC
TRBV29-1	-	TRBJ2-1	-	CSADPGVTYNEQFF	TGCAGCGCCGACCCGGGTGTGACCTACAATGAGCAGTTCTTC
TRBV5-1	-	TRBJ2-5	TRBD2	CASSDLGLAGGSSQYF	TGCGCCAGCAGCGATCTAGGACTAGCGGGGGGGTCGAGCCAGTACTTC
TRBV9	-	TRBJ2-1	-	CASSVGGRGSGNRIEQFF	TGTGCCAGCAGCGTAGGGGGTCGGGGGTCTGGCAACAGGATTGAGCAGTTCTTC
TRBV6-1	-	TRBJ1-2	TRBD1	CASSEGFGTGALYYGYTF	TGTGCCAGCAGTGAAGGGTTTGGGACAGGTGCCCTGTACTATGGCTACACCTTC
TRBV20-1	-	TRBJ1-1	-	CSVPIRGEAFF	TGCAGTGTCCCAATCAGGGGAGAAGCTTTCTTT
TRBV10-2	-	TRBJ1-2	-	CASSENMDWGYTF	TGCGCCAGCAGTGAGAACATGGACTGGGGCTACACCTTC
TRBV10-3	-	TRBJ2-7	TRBD2	CASLDSGRAYEQYF	TGTGCCAGCCTGGATAGCGGGAGGGCCTACGAGCAGTACTTC
TRBV6-1	-	TRBJ2-1	TRBD2	CASSETTSVSEQFF	TGTGCCAGCAGTGAAACCACTAGCGTCAGTGAGCAGTTCTTC
TRBV25-1	-	TRBJ1-3	-	CASSFWIGTIYF	TGTGCCAGCTCGTTTTGGATCGGGACTATATATTTT
TRBV2	-	TRBJ1-2	-	CASMVGGTVVGYTF	TGTGCCAGCATGGTCGGAGGGACCGTTGTTGGCTACACCTTC
TRBV5-8	-	TRBJ2-3	TRBD2	CAISSPGGRTDTQYF	TGTGCCATCTCAAGCCCGGGGGGGCGCACAGATACGCAGTATTTT
TRBV25-1	-	TRBJ1-4	-	CASSEGGAANEKLFF	TGTGCCAGCAGTGAGGGGGGGGCCGCTAATGAAAAACTGTTTTTT
TRBV27	-	TRBJ1-5	TRBD1	CASSSGQDQPQHF	TGTGCCAGCAGTTCCGGACAGGATCAGCCCCAGCATTTT
TRBV4-1	once	TRBJ1-5	TRBD1	CASRRTGLGNQPQHF	TGCGCCAGCAGACGGACAGGGCTGGGCAATCAGCCCCAGCATTTT
TRBV6-1	once	TRBJ1-5	TRBD1	CASTLDRDQGQPQHF	TGTGCCAGCACTTTAGACAGGGACCAGGGGCAGCCCCAGCATTTT
TRBV4-1	-	TRBJ2-5	-	CASTLEERRETQYF	TGCGCCAGCACGCTTGAGGAGAGACGTGAGACCCAGTACTTC
TRBV30	-	TRBJ2-7	TRBD1	CAWISKGQGDEQYF	TGTGCCTGGATCTCTAAGGGACAGGGAGACGAGCAGTACTTC
TRBV18	once	TRBJ1-1	TRBD1	CASSPTEPGQGSEAFF	TGTGCCAGCTCACCAACAGAACCGGGACAGGGCTCTGAAGCTTTCTTT
TRBV11-2	-	TRBJ2-7	TRBD1	CASRTHRGYQDEQYF	TGTGCCAGCAGAACTCACAGGGGATACCAAGATGAGCAGTACTTC
TRBV10-3	-	TRBJ1-1	-	CAISEVGTEAFF	TGTGCCATCAGTGAGGTCGGCACTGAAGCTTTCTTT
TRBV6-4	once	TRBJ1-1	TRBD1	CASSAGQGGMNTEAFF	TGTGCCAGCAGCGCCGGACAGGGAGGAATGAACACTGAAGCTTTCTTT
TRBV19	-	TRBJ2-7	TRBD1	CASSTTGGGYEQYF	TGTGCCAGTAGTACGACAGGGGGAGGCTACGAGCAGTACTTC
TRBV11-2	-	TRBJ2-7	-	CASSFVSSYEQYF	TGTGCCAGCAGCTTCGTTTCCTCCTACGAGCAGTACTTC
TRBV5-4	few	TRBJ2-3	-	CASSFPGVDEDTQYF	TGTGCCAGCAGCTTCCCGGGGGTGGACGAGGATACGCAGTATTTT
TRBV5-1	-	TRBJ1-2	TRBD1	CASSSTGGDYGYTF	TGCGCCAGCAGCTCTACAGGGGGAGACTATGGCTACACCTTC
TRBV18	-	TRBJ2-5	TRBD1	CASSPNRGQETQYF	TGTGCCAGCTCACCAAACAGGGGGCAAGAGACCCAGTACTTC
TRBV7-2	-	TRBJ2-1	TRBD2	CASLRELAGGYNEQFF	TGTGCCAGCCTTAGAGAACTAGCGGGGGGGTACAATGAGCAGTTCTTC
TRBV23-1	-	TRBJ1-1	TRBD1	CASSQSTGDTEAFF	TGCGCCAGCAGTCAATCAACAGGGGACACTGAAGCTTTCTTT